This T cell receptor beta chain was captured by sequencing in a study of CD8+CD57+ T cells in acquired aplastic anemia. Germline assignment: CDR1 SGHTA and CDR2 FQGTGA. The CDR3 length is 16 residues. Trimming took off 5 bases at V and 0 bases at J, with 17 bases between the two ends. Genomic DNA served as template for TCR beta VDJ and CDR3 profiling. TCRdb processed the reads anew with MiXCR; each CDR3 protein has one entry. The sample holds around 190,000 distinct CDR3 sequences; approximately 49% are singletons and the top ten take approximately 16%. The clonotype originates from a human donor in good health, serving as a control. The V and J genes are TRBV7-3 and TRBJ2-7, with D tentatively TRBD1 (5 bases). Input material: sorted CD4+, CD8+, or CD8+CD57+ T cells (not recorded which) from PBMCs. CDR3 sequence (DNA): TGTGCCAGCAGCCCTCACCCCGCCAGGGTCTCCTACGAGCAGTACTTC. As protein: CASSPHPARVSYEQYF.